This T cell receptor beta chain was documented in a study of cytomegalovirus exposure and HLA in healthy donors. This CDR3 has 15 residues. Looked up from germline, CDR1 is LGHNA and CDR2 is YSLEER. J was trimmed by 4 bases and V by 4 bases; bases with no gene match: 6. With regard to this clone: The target antigen is unknown.

Study-wide points: As was reported, the classifier diagnosed cytomegalovirus status with high specificity and sensitivity. In vitro data verified a few CMV-associated chains as specific for CMV antigens.

The validation cohort, a group of around 130 subjects, included the donors and was separate from the roughly 620-subject first cohort. Method: immunoSEQ multiplex PCR; TCRdb's copy keeps in-frame clones and lacks some. The table records about 140,000 clones, roughly nine tenths of them present only once. V usage is TRBV4-3 and J usage is TRBJ2-1, with 8 bases identical to TRBD1. Sequenced material: PBMCs. The clonotype comes from a man between 18 and 35 years old in good health and CMV-seronegative. CDR3 sequence: CASSRGQESYNEQFF. Here the CDR3 DNA reads TGCGCCAGCAGCCGGGGACAGGAAAGTTACAATGAGCAGTTCTTC.